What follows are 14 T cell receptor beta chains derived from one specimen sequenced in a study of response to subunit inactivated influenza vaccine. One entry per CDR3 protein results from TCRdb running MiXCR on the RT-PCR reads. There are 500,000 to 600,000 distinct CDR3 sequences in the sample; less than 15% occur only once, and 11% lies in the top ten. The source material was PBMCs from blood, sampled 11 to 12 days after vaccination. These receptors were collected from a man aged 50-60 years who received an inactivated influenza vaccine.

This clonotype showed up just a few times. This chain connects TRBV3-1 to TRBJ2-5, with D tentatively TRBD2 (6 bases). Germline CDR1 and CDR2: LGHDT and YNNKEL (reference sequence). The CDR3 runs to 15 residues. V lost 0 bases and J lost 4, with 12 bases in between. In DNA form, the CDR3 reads TGTGCCAGCAGCCAAGATCCCACGCGGGGAGAGACCCAGTACTTC. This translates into CASSQDPTRGETQYF.

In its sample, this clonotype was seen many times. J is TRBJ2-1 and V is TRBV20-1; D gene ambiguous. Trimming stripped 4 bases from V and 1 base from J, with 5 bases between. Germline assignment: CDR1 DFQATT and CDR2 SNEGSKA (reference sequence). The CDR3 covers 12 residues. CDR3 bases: TGCAGTGCTACTCCTTCCTACAATGAGCAGTTCTTC. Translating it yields CSATPSYNEQFF.

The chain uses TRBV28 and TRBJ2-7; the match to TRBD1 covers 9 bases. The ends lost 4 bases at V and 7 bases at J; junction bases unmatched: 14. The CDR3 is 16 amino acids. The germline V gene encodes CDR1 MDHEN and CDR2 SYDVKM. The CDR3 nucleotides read TGTGCCAGCAGTTCCCTCATGACAGGGGGGGCGTGGGAGCAGTACTTC. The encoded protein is CASSSLMTGGAWEQYF.

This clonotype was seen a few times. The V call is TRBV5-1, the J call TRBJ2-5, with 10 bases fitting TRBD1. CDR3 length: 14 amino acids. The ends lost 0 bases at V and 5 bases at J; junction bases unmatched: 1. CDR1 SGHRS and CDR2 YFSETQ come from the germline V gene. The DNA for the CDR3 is TGCGCCAGCAGCTTGGTGGGACAGGGGGAGACCCAGTACTTC. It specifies CASSLVGQGETQYF.

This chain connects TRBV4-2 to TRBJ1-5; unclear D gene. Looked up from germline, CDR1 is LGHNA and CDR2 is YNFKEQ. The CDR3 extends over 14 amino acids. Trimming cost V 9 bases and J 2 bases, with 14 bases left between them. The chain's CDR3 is CARGPGRGNQPQHF. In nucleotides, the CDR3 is TGTGCCAGGGGCCCCGGGCGGGGCAATCAGCCCCAGCATTTT.

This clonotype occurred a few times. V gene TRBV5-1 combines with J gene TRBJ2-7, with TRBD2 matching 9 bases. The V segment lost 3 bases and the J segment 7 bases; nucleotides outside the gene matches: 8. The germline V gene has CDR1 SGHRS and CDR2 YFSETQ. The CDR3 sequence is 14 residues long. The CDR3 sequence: CASSSSGGSGEQYF. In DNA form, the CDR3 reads TGCGCCAGCAGCTCAAGCGGGGGGTCAGGAGAGCAGTACTTC.

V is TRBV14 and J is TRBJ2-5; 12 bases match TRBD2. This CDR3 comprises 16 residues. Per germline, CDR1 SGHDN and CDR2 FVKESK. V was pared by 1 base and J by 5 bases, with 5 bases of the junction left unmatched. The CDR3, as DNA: TGTGCCAGCAGCCAAGCTGGACTAGCGGGAACGGAGACCCAGTACTTC. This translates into CASSQAGLAGTETQYF.

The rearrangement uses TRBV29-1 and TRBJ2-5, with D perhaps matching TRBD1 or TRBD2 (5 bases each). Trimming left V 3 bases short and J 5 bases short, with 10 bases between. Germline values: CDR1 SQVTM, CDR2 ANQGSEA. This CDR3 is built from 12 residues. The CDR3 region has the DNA TGCAGCGTTGAGTTTGGGGGTGAGACCCAGTACTTC. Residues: CSVEFGGETQYF.

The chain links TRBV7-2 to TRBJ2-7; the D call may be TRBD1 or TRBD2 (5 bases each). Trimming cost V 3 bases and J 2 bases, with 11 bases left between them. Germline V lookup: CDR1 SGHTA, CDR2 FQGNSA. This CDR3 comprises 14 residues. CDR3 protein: CASSFSEGAYEQYF. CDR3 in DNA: TGTGCCAGCAGCTTTAGCGAAGGGGCCTACGAGCAGTACTTC.

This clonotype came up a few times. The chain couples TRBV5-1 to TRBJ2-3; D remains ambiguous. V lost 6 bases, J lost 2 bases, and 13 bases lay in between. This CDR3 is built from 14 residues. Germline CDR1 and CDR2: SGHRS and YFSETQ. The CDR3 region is CASTKGGFTDTQYF. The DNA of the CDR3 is TGCGCCAGCACCAAAGGCGGATTCACAGATACGCAGTATTTT.

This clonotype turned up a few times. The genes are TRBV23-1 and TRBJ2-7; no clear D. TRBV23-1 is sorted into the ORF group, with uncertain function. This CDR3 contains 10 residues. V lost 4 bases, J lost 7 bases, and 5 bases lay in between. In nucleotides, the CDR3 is TGCGCCAGCAGTCGGCGGGAGCAGTACTTC. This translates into CASSRREQYF.

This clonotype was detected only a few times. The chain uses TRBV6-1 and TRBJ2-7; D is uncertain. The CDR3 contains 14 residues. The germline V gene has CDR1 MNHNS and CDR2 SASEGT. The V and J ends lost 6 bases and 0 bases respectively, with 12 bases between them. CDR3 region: CASSQTEYSYEQYF. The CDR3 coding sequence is TGTGCCAGCAGCCAGACGGAGTACTCCTACGAGCAGTACTTC.

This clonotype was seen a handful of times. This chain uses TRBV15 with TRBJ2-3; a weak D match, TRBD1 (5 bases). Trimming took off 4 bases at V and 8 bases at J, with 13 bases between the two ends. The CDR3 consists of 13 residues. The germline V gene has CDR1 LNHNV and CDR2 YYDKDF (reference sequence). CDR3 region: CATSTPDKATQYF. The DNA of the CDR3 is TGTGCCACCAGCACCCCGGACAAAGCTACGCAGTATTTT.

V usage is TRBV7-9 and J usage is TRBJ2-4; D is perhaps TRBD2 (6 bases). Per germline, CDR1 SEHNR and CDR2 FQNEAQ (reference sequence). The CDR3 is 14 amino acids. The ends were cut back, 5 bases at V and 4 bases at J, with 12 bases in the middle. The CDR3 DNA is TGTGCCAGCAGCGTTGCCGGGAGAAAAAACATTCAGTACTTC. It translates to CASSVAGRKNIQYF.